The text below deals with one T cell receptor beta chain. This CDR3 is 16 amino acids long. After removal of 4 bases from V and 4 bases from J, the junction contained 10 bases not matched to a gene. Germline loops: CDR1 MNHNS, CDR2 SASEGT. The sample is drawn from a study of cytotoxic CD8 clonotypes in ibrutinib-treated CLL. Assay used: immunoSEQ multiplex PCR; TCRdb lists only in-frame clones, some missing. The sample has tens of thousands of clones; roughly 59% are singletons. Material: PBMCs, obtained after 12 months of ibrutinib treatment. This sequence originates from a human donor with chronic lymphocytic leukemia. The chain couples TRBV6-1 to TRBJ2-3, with 8 bases that match TRBD2. The DNA of the CDR3 is TGTGCCAGCAGTGTGGTTGTGCCGGGAGGGGCAGATACGCAGTATTTT. This sequence encodes CASSVVVPGGADTQYF.